This T cell receptor beta chain stems from a study of T-cell reconstitution after alpha-beta-depleted transplantation in children (dated by TCRdb to the mid-2010s). Background on the whole study: The study quantitatively tracked T-cell immune reconstitution after TCRalphabeta/CD19-depleted allogeneic hematopoietic cell transplantation in children using TCR repertoire profiling.

The sample's treatment or condition label, in plain terms: allogeneic hematopoietic cell transplantation with graft depleted of TCRalphabeta T cells and CD19 B cells. TCRalphabeta/CD19-depleted allogeneic hematopoietic cell grafts were given to the transplant recipients, all of whom were children. Results and caveats for the whole study, not just this receptor: Hyperexpanded clone frequencies declined over subsequent months; after one year, T-cell counts and TCRbeta diversity were mostly attributed to newly produced T cells. In some patients, high TCRbeta diversity at day 60 was attributed to recipient T cells and intrathymic progenitors that had survived conditioning. The apparently early alphabetaT-cell count recovery about two months after transplant was reportedly dependent on only several hundred rapidly expanded clones derived from non-depleted graft cells.

About this clonotype itself: Its antigen target is currently unknown. No base qualities exist here, and no much larger clone lies one base off it.

The library was generated by PCR. The sequencer listed for this sample is Illumina HiSeq 2500. Molecular barcoding was employed in the preparation of TCR libraries, with unique molecular identifiers being used to normalize TCRbeta repertoire quantification. The public reads were reanalyzed by TCRdb: fastp trimming at Q25, MiXCR alignment, in-frame beta chains only. Rows with a matching CDR3 protein are joined into one entry that keeps the most common DNA and genes. The sample table holds about 440,000 distinct CDR3 sequences, of which 43% were seen once. The ten largest account for 27% of the sample. This TCR derives from a girl between 2 and 10 years old with aplastic anemia, due to receive a stem cell transplant. Sequenced here: PBMCs, sampled before TCRalphabeta/CD19-depleted stem cell transplant.

The CDR3 corresponds to CSARVPSGVGNEQFF. The bases are TGCAGTGCTAGAGTGCCTAGCGGGGTGGGGAATGAGCAGTTCTTC. The rearrangement joined TRBV20-1 to TRBJ2-1; 9 central bases correspond to TRBD2. The germline V gene encodes CDR1 DFQATT and CDR2 SNEGSKA (reference sequence). Trimmed from V: 1 base; trimmed from J: 7 bases; junction bases lacking a gene match: 8. Reading from cysteine to phenylalanine, the CDR3 counts 15 amino acids. Only CDR3 DNA is held: 45 bases, read in frame from base 1.